The 5 T cell receptor beta chains given below trace back to one sample, sequenced in a study of OX40 agonist ivuxolimab in advanced cancers. The protocol was immunoSEQ multiplex PCR, while the TCRdb copy is restricted to in-frame clones and leaves out a portion. The profile covers about 73,000 clones, with 65% to 90% appearing a single time and 0.6% to 0.8% taken by the ten largest. Sequenced material: CD4+ or CD8+ T cells sorted from blood, taken in a trial of the OX40 agonist ivuxolimab. Every receptor here comes from an adult with an advanced solid tumor such as melanoma, head and neck, liver or kidney cancer.

V is TRBV5-4 and J is TRBJ2-2, with 11 positions matching TRBD2. This CDR3 region has 16 residues. From germline, CDR1 is SGHNT and CDR2 YYREEE (reference sequence). The J segment lost 2 bases and the V segment lost 4 bases, leaving 4 bases of the junction unmatched. CDR3 region: CASSPLAGGNTGELFF. CDR3 in DNA: TGTGCCAGCAGCCCGCTAGCGGGGGGCAACACCGGGGAGCTGTTTTTT.

The rearrangement joins TRBV9 to TRBJ2-1; D unclear. Between the trimmed V and J ends, which lost 3 bases and 9 bases, there was a span of 19 bases. The CDR3 sequence is 15 residues long. Germline V gives CDR1 SGDLS, CDR2 YYNGEE. CDR3 sequence: CASSAGSGVYGEQFF. The CDR3 DNA reads TGTGCCAGCAGCGCCGGCTCTGGCGTTTACGGTGAGCAGTTCTTC. The variable domain in full, completed from reference TRBV9 and TRBJ2-1, reads DSGVTQTPKHLITATGQRVTLRCSPRSGDLSVYWYQQSLDQGLQFLIQYYNGEERAKGNILERFSAQQFPDLHSELNLSSLELGDSALYFCASSAGSGVYGEQFFGPGTRLTVL.

This sequence joins TRBV6-4 and TRBJ2-1, with TRBD2 identical over 7 bases. Germline loops: CDR1 MRHNA, CDR2 SNTAGT. The CDR3 consists of 14 residues. Trimming at V came to 0 bases and at J to 8 bases, leaving 4 bases not matched to a gene. DNA of the CDR3: TGTGCCAGCAGTGACTCGGGGGGGATCGATGAGCAGTTCTTC. Residues: CASSDSGGIDEQFF.

The V gene is TRBV7-2, the J gene TRBJ2-3, with D perhaps matching TRBD1 or TRBD2 (5 bases each). Germline V CDR1 and CDR2: SGHTA, FQGNSA. CDR3 length: 14 amino acids. Trimming removed 5 bases from V and 2 bases from J, with 11 bases in between. In nucleotides, the CDR3 is TGTGCCAGCAGCATGGGGGTCTACACAGATACGCAGTATTTT. It is translated as CASSMGVYTDTQYF.

The V gene is TRBV4-1, the J gene TRBJ1-3; D perhaps matches TRBD1 (6 bases). The CDR3 totals 14 residues. Trimming took 1 base from V and 7 from J, leaving 11 bases between them. The V gene's germline CDR1 is MGHRA and CDR2 YSYEKL. CDR3 region: CASSQGGRQNTIYF. In DNA form, the CDR3 reads TGCGCCAGCAGCCAAGGGGGGCGGCAGAACACCATATATTTT.